The T cell receptor beta chain under discussion was sequenced for a study of T cell changes during pregnancy in multiple sclerosis. Profiled with immunoSEQ multiplex PCR; TCRdb holds only in-frame clones, not every one. The sample holds about 79,000 clones, about 89% seen once. The receptor's source is a female donor with multiple sclerosis, enrolled in a pregnancy study. The sequencing here drew on CD4+ T cells from peripheral blood mononuclear cells, taken in the second trimester of pregnancy.

CDR3: CASSIVKAGVNIQYF. Here the CDR3 DNA reads TGTGCCAGTAGTATAGTTAAGGCGGGAGTTAACATTCAGTACTTC. The chain employs TRBV19 and TRBJ2-4; 7 nucleotides align to TRBD2. The junction had 7 bases not matched to a gene; V was cut back by 1 base and J by 7 bases. This CDR3 has 15 residues. Germline loops: CDR1 LNHDA, CDR2 SQIVND (reference sequence). Using reference TRBV19 and TRBJ2-4 for the parts outside the CDR3, the full variable domain is DGGITQSPKYLFRKEGQNVTLSCEQNLNHDAMYWYRQDPGQGLRLIYYSQIVNDFQKGDIAEGYSVSREKKESFPLTVTSAQKNPTAFYLCASSIVKAGVNIQYFGAGTRLSVL.